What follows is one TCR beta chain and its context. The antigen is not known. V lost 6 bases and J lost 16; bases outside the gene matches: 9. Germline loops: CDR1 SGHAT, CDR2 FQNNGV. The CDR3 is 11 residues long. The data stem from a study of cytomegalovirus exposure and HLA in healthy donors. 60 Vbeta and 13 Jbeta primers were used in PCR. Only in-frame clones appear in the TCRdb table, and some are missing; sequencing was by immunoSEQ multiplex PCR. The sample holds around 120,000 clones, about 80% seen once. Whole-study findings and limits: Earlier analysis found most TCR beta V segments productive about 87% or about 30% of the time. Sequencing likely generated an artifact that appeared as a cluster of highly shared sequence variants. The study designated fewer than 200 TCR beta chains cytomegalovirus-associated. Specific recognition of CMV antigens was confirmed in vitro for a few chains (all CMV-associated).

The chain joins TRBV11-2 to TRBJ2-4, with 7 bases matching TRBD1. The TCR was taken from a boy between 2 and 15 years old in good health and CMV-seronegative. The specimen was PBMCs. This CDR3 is CASRTGTVIYF. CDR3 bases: TGTGCCAGCAGGACCGGGACAGTCATATACTTC.